The clone carrying this TCR beta chain appeared a single time. Deletions cut 1 base from V and 0 bases from J, with 7 bases between. This CDR3 comprises 15 residues. CDR1 is LGHNA, CDR2 YSLEER, per germline. Individuals drawn from around 24 US areas were about 18 to 100 years old. The study assigned cohorts using participant-reported clinical history. For recovered donors of Cohort 3, there were two negative PCRs, clearance, or symptom resolution. This entry is derived from a study of blood T cell repertoires in COVID-19. Study details: Specimens from acute and convalescent COVID-19 originated in the United States, Italy and Spain.

Repertoires were generated with immunoSEQ multiplex PCR, while TCRdb's copy carries only in-frame clones and drops some. Counted here are about 160,000 clones, roughly 88% occurring once; the ten biggest clones make up more than 6.5%. The chain carries TRBV4-3 and TRBJ2-4, with D possibly matching TRBD1 (5 bases). Input material: PBMCs or T cells enriched from blood (not recorded which). The TCR was taken from a woman between 45 and 60 years old who had recovered from COVID-19. The CDR3 sequence is CASSQATVAKNIQYF. The CDR3 region has the DNA TGCGCCAGCAGCCAAGCGACAGTAGCCAAAAACATTCAGTACTTC.